This T cell receptor (beta chain) was retrieved from a study of CD8 T cells in ankylosing spondylitis. From germline, CDR1 is SGHRS and CDR2 YFSETQ. CDR3 length: 13 residues. Trimming cost V 3 bases and J 0 bases, with 7 bases left between them. This clonotype was recorded at least ten times. Its antigen is unknown. 5'-RACE, quantitative and with molecular barcodes, yielded the TCR beta libraries. TCRdb re-called the 5' RACE reads through MiXCR, storing one row per CDR3 protein. The sample contains 150,000 to 200,000 distinct CDR3 sequences, roughly 18% of which appear only once. Overall study findings and caveats: Blood from ankylosing spondylitis patients appeared to carry a characteristic roughly eight-variant TCR beta motif. Disease-associated clones were reportedly significantly overrepresented in matched ankylosing spondylitis synovial fluid. Both synovial fluid and blood in reactive arthritis had previously been reported to carry some motif variants.

The origin of this receptor is a male donor with ankylosing spondylitis or in good health (not recorded which). The sample taken for sequencing was blood, either unsorted or a sorted T cell fraction (not recorded which). The rearrangement joins TRBV5-1 to TRBJ2-7; the D is unclear. In DNA, the CDR3 is TGCGCCAGCAGCTACCGGGCCTCCTACGAGCAGTACTTC. Its protein is CASSYRASYEQYF.